One sample yielded the 28 T cell receptor beta chains listed below, sequenced in a study of blood T cell repertoires in COVID-19. TCRdb's copy holds only in-frame clones and misses some; the assay was immunoSEQ multiplex PCR. The data hold 95,000 to 150,000 clones, with 84% observed a single time. The sample was PBMCs or T cells enriched from blood (not recorded which). These TCRs come from a woman in her 30s who had recovered from COVID-19.

The chain carries TRBV28 and TRBJ2-4; 7 nucleotides align to TRBD2. CDR1 MDHEN and CDR2 SYDVKM come from the germline V gene. Trimming removed 4 bases from V and 0 bases from J; junction bases left unmatched: 3. There are 15 residues in the CDR3. This chain's CDR3 is CASSSLAVAKNIQYF. For the CDR3, the DNA is TGTGCCAGCAGTTCCCTAGCGGTAGCCAAAAACATTCAGTACTTC. Supplemented by reference TRBV28 and TRBJ2-4, the full variable domain reads DVKVTQSSRYLVKRTGEKVFLECVQDMDHENMFWYRQDPGLGLRLIYFSYDVKMKEKGDIPEGYSVSREKKERFSLILESASTNQTSMYLCASSSLAVAKNIQYFGAGTRLSVL.

This rearrangement joins TRBV7-9 to TRBJ2-2; D gene uncertain. The CDR3 loop spans 14 amino acids. Germline V gene lookup returns CDR1 SEHNR and CDR2 FQNEAQ (reference sequence). The V end was cut by 5 bases, the J end by 0 bases, with 7 bases between. In nucleotides, the CDR3 is TGTGCCAGCAGCCAGGAATCGAACACCGGGGAGCTGTTTTTT. Translation gives CASSQESNTGELFF.

The rearrangement joins TRBV29-1 to TRBJ1-2; the match to TRBD1 covers 8 bases. Germline CDR1 SQVTM, CDR2 ANQGSEA. The V and J ends lost 5 bases and 4 bases, in that order; junction bases with no gene match: 6. This CDR3 is 13 amino acids long. CDR3 region: CSVKTGAGYGYTF. CDR3 coding DNA: TGCAGCGTTAAGACAGGGGCTGGCTATGGCTACACCTTC.

The CDR3 sequence is CASSLAPLSGQGVRPQHF. CDR3 sequence (DNA): TGTGCCAGCAGCTTAGCCCCCCTCTCAGGACAGGGCGTTCGGCCCCAGCATTTT. The V call is TRBV7-2, the J call TRBJ1-5; 8 nucleotides match TRBD1. The trim removed 0 bases at V and 9 bases at J, leaving 16 bases unmatched. Germline V lookup: CDR1 SGHTA, CDR2 FQGNSA. The CDR3 runs 18 residues.

V usage is TRBV4-1 and J usage is TRBJ2-7; D remains unclear. V shed 1 base and J shed 0 bases, with 7 bases lying between them. The germline CDR1 and CDR2 sequences are MGHRA and YSYEKL. CDR3 length: 14 residues. The CDR3 sequence: CASSQVALSYEQYF. The CDR3 DNA follows: TGCGCCAGCAGCCAAGTAGCTCTCTCCTACGAGCAGTACTTC.

This clone was found many times. The V call is TRBV6-2 or TRBV6-3, the J call TRBJ1-5, with D maybe TRBD1 (5 bases). Trimming cost V 6 bases and J 4 bases, with 13 bases left between them. This CDR3 has 14 residues. Germline V gene sequence: CDR1 MNHEY, CDR2 SVGEGT. CDR3 loop: CASSLGHINQPQHF. In DNA, the CDR3 is TGTGCCAGCAGCCTAGGACACATAAATCAGCCCCAGCATTTT.

This clone has only one observation. This sequence joins TRBV15 and TRBJ1-2, with 11 nucleotides matching TRBD1. V was clipped by 0 bases and J by 7 bases; unmatched bases: 4. The germline V gene encodes CDR1 LNHNV and CDR2 YYDKDF (reference sequence). The CDR3 length is 15 residues. DNA for the CDR3: TGTGCCACCAGCAGAGAGACCGGGACAGGGGGTGGCTACACCTTC. Encoded protein: CATSRETGTGGGYTF.

The chain employs TRBV5-8 and TRBJ2-1, with TRBD2 identical over 10 bases. Germline lookup yields CDR1 SGHTS and CDR2 YDEGEE. The CDR3 is 15 residues long. The junction had 6 bases not matched to a gene; V was cut back by 3 bases and J by 6 bases. The DNA of the CDR3 is TGTGCCAGCAGCTCAAGCGGGAGGGCTTTCAATGAGCAGTTCTTC. It codes for CASSSSGRAFNEQFF. The full variable domain, in which reference TRBV5-8 and TRBJ2-1 provide the parts outside the CDR3, is EAGVTQSPTHLIKTRGQQATLRCSPISGHTSVYWYQQALGLGLQFLLWYDEGEERNRGNFPPRFSGRQFPNYSSELNVNALELEDSALYLCASSSSGRAFNEQFFGPGTRLTVL.

This chain connects TRBV29-1 to TRBJ1-1; D remains ambiguous. This CDR3 region has 13 residues. From germline, CDR1 is SQVTM and CDR2 ANQGSEA. V dropped 5 bases and J dropped 1 base, with 11 bases sitting between them. The CDR3 nucleotides read TGCAGCGTTCGGTTAAACCCGAACACTGAAGCTTTCTTT. Translation: CSVRLNPNTEAFF. Variable domain in full (rest from reference TRBV29-1 and TRBJ1-1): SAVISQKPSRDICQRGTSLTIQCQVDSQVTMMFWYRQQPGQSLTLIATANQGSEATYESGFVIDKFPISRPNLTFSTLTVSNMSPEDSSIYLCSVRLNPNTEAFFGQGTRLTVV.

The chain combines TRBV2 with TRBJ2-4; D is undetermined. CDR1 SNHLY and CDR2 FYNNEI come from the germline V gene. V dropped 6 bases and J dropped 6 bases, with 9 bases sitting between them. The CDR3 is made up of 12 amino acids. The CDR3 nucleotides read TGTGCCAGCAGATCAGACTCAAACATTCAGTACTTC. Translation: CASRSDSNIQYF.

The V and J genes are TRBV7-9 and TRBJ2-2, with a possible D match to TRBD1 (6 bases). This CDR3 has 14 residues. Per germline, CDR1 SEHNR and CDR2 FQNEAQ (reference sequence). V lost 5 bases and J 13 bases, leaving 20 bases between the germline ends. The DNA for the CDR3 is TGTGCCAGCAGCCTCCGGGACACGGGCCGGGGGCTGTTTTTT. It yields the protein CASSLRDTGRGLFF.

This rearrangement joins TRBV5-4 to TRBJ2-7; 8 nucleotides line up with TRBD2. CDR1 is SGHNT and CDR2 is YYREEE in the germline V gene (reference sequence). The CDR3 is made up of 14 amino acids. V gave up 4 bases and J gave up 5 bases; unmatched junction bases: 8. CDR3 sequence (DNA): TGTGCCAGCAGCGCAGTAGCGGGATCCGACGAGCAGTACTTC. Encoded protein: CASSAVAGSDEQYF.

V usage is TRBV3-1 (or the pseudogene TRBV3-2) and J usage is TRBJ2-1, with TRBD2 matching 7 bases. The CDR3 totals 15 residues. CDR1 and CDR2 from the germline V gene are LGHDT and YNNKEL (reference sequence). The junction had 11 bases not matched to a gene; V was cut back by 4 bases and J by 8 bases. The CDR3 DNA sequence: TGTGCCAGCAGCCTTAGCGGGCAGACTTGGGATGAGCAGTTCTTC. Its translation: CASSLSGQTWDEQFF.

The chain has TRBV5-1 and TRBJ2-5, with TRBD2 as a possible D gene (5 bases). From germline, CDR1 is SGHRS and CDR2 YFSETQ. V was shortened by 4 bases and J by 5 bases, with 12 bases between the two germline ends. The CDR3 covers 13 residues. In nucleotides, the CDR3 is TGCGCCAGCAGCGGGAGCTCGTTGGAGACCCAGTACTTC. This gives the protein CASSGSSLETQYF.

In DNA, the CDR3 is TGTGCCAGCAGTAATTACAGGGCCTCAGGGGAGCAGTACTTC. Translated, it gives CASSNYRASGEQYF. The chain has TRBV6-6 and TRBJ2-7; D is possibly TRBD1 (6 bases). CDR3 size: 14 residues. The V gene's germline CDR1 is MNHNY and CDR2 SVGAGI (reference sequence). Trimming stripped 5 bases from V and 7 bases from J, with 18 bases between.

This clone appeared a single time. This chain links TRBV9 with TRBJ2-1, with TRBD2 matching 8 bases. Trimming cost V 0 bases and J 8 bases; bases outside gene matches: 10. Germline V gene lookup returns CDR1 SGDLS and CDR2 YYNGEE. This CDR3 is built from 16 residues. The CDR3 DNA sequence: TGTGCCAGCAGCGTAGGTCCGGGAGGGGTTGGGTATGAGCAGTTCTTC. This encodes CASSVGPGGVGYEQFF.

The V call is TRBV14, the J call TRBJ2-7, with TRBD2 matching 9 bases. The V gene end was trimmed by 8 bases and the J gene end by 5 bases; junction bases not matched to a gene: 13. Looked up from germline, CDR1 is SGHDN and CDR2 is FVKESK. This CDR3 is built from 15 residues. CDR3 DNA: TGTGCCAGCCCCCAAGAGACTAGCGGAAACAACGAGCAGTACTTC. It is translated as CASPQETSGNNEQYF.

The chain combines TRBV5-4 with TRBJ2-1; the match to TRBD2 covers 8 bases. V gave up 0 bases and J gave up 13 bases; unmatched junction bases: 12. In germline, CDR1 is SGHNT, CDR2 YYREEE (reference sequence). The CDR3 spans 15 residues. CDR3 in amino acids: CASSLDGGSSGRQFF. The CDR3 coding sequence is TGTGCCAGCAGCTTGGATGGGGGGTCTAGCGGGCGACAGTTCTTC.

The V and J genes are TRBV4-3 and TRBJ1-4; perhaps TRBD1 as D (6 bases). The CDR3 is 14 residues long. Trimming left V 4 bases short and J 8 bases short, with 14 bases between. CDR1 and CDR2 (germline): LGHNA, YSLEER. This chain's CDR3 is CASSREWGREKLFF. The CDR3 DNA follows: TGCGCCAGCAGCCGGGAATGGGGGCGCGAAAAACTGTTTTTT.

The chain carries TRBV11-2 and TRBJ2-5, with D maybe TRBD2 (6 bases). Germline loops: CDR1 SGHAT, CDR2 FQNNGV. With 1 base removed from V and 6 bases from J, the gap between germline ends came to 15 bases. This CDR3 region has 15 residues. The CDR3 loop is CASSLVPLARQTQYF. CDR3 coding DNA: TGTGCCAGCAGCTTAGTGCCCCTAGCGAGACAGACCCAGTACTTC.

This clone was picked up one time. V gene TRBV2 combines with J gene TRBJ2-5; a possible D gene is TRBD2 (6 bases). The V gene lost 2 bases and the J gene lost 4 bases, with 20 bases spanning the gap. CDR3 length equals 17 residues. Germline CDR1 and CDR2: SNHLY and FYNNEI. The CDR3 sequence is CASSETRPGRRGETQYF. DNA of the CDR3: TGTGCCAGCAGTGAAACGCGTCCCGGGAGAAGGGGAGAGACCCAGTACTTC.

This chain links TRBV20-1 with TRBJ1-2; D may be TRBD1 (6 bases). Trimming took 7 bases from V and 2 from J, leaving 8 bases between them. Germline V lookup: CDR1 DFQATT, CDR2 SNEGSKA (reference sequence). This CDR3 comprises 11 residues. The CDR3: CSVQGNYGYTF. The CDR3 nucleotides are TGCAGTGTACAGGGCAACTATGGCTACACCTTC.

This clone was detected a few times. The chain uses TRBV24-1 and TRBJ2-3, with 12 nucleotides matching TRBD2. The trim removed 4 bases at V and 1 base at J, leaving 8 bases unmatched. CDR1 KGHDR and CDR2 SFDVKD come from the germline V gene. This CDR3 has 18 amino acids. This CDR3 is CATSDPGLAGFRTDTQYF. The CDR3 DNA is TGTGCCACCAGTGACCCGGGACTAGCGGGTTTTCGCACAGATACGCAGTATTTT.

V and J are TRBV12-3 or TRBV12-4 and TRBJ1-1; D unclear. The CDR3 has 13 amino acids. V was trimmed by 1 base and J by 1 base, leaving 4 bases between them. CDR3 nucleotides: TGTGCCAGCAGTTTAGAGAGGAACACTGAAGCTTTCTTT. Translation: CASSLERNTEAFF.

This clone was counted a few times. The rearrangement joins TRBV4-2 to TRBJ2-7; TRBD2 matches at 8 bases. The CDR3 is 14 residues long. The germline V gene encodes CDR1 LGHNA and CDR2 YNFKEQ. Trimming removed 6 bases from V and 3 bases from J; junction bases left unmatched: 7. CDR3 bases: TGTGCCAGCAGTCCAACTAGCGGCTACTACGAGCAGTACTTC. Amino acids: CASSPTSGYYEQYF.

The chain joins TRBV7-2 to TRBJ1-6, with D possibly being TRBD1 (5 bases). Germline V lookup: CDR1 SGHTA, CDR2 FQGNSA. The CDR3 consists of 14 residues. V shed 2 bases and J shed 4 bases, with 6 bases lying between them. The CDR3 loop reads CASSLQGYNSPLHF. The CDR3 region has the DNA TGTGCCAGCAGCTTACAGGGTTATAATTCACCCCTCCACTTT.

The chain employs TRBV29-1 and TRBJ2-3; D call uncertain. With 0 bases removed from V and 1 base from J, the gap between germline ends came to 8 bases. This CDR3 spans 14 amino acids. Germline V CDR1 and CDR2: SQVTM, ANQGSEA. DNA of the CDR3: TGCAGCGTTGAAGACAGGCGCGGCACAGATACGCAGTATTTT. This sequence encodes CSVEDRRGTDTQYF.

The chain links TRBV29-1 to TRBJ1-1; 8 bases map to TRBD1. The J segment lost 1 base and the V segment lost 4 bases, leaving 8 bases of the junction unmatched. In germline, CDR1 is SQVTM, CDR2 ANQGSEA. This CDR3 has 15 amino acids. Here the CDR3 DNA reads TGCAGCGTTGGGGGGACCGACAGGGGGAACACTGAAGCTTTCTTT. Protein product: CSVGGTDRGNTEAFF.